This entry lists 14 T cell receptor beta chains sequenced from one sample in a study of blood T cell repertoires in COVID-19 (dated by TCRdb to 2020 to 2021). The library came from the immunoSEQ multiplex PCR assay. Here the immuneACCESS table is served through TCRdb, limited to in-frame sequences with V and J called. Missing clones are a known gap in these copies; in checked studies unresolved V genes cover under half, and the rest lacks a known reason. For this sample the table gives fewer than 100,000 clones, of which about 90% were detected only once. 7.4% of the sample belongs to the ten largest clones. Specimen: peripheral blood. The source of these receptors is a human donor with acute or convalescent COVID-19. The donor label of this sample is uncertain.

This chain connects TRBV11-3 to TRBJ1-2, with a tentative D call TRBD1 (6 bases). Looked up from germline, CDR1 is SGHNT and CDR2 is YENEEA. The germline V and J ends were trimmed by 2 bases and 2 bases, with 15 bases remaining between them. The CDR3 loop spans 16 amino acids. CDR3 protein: CASSLFPGGRNYGYTF. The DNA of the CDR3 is TGTGCCAGCAGCTTATTTCCCGGGGGGCGCAACTATGGCTACACCTTC.

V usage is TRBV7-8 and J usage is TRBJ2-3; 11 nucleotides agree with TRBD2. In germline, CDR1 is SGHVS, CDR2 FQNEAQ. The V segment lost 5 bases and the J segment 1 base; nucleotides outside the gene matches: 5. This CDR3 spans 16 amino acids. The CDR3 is CASSLPTSGGTDTQYF. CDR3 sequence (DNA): TGTGCCAGCAGCCTTCCGACTAGCGGGGGCACAGATACGCAGTATTTT.

CDR3 nucleotides: TGTGCCAGCAGTTTATTCCCCAGGGGGGAGACCCAGTACTTC. Translated: CASSLFPRGETQYF. This rearrangement joins TRBV28 to TRBJ2-5; 7 bases map to TRBD1. Germline-derived CDR1 and CDR2 are MDHEN and SYDVKM. The CDR3 is made up of 14 amino acids. V gave up 1 base and J gave up 5 bases; unmatched junction bases: 4.

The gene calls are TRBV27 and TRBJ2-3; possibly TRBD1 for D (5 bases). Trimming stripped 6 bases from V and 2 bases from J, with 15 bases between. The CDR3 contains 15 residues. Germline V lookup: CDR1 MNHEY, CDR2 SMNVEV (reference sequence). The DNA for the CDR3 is TGTGCCAGCAGCCTTAGGGGCAGGGCCACAGATACGCAGTATTTT. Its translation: CASSLRGRATDTQYF.

The CDR3 region has the DNA TGTGCCAGCAGCTTAAGAGCGGGGGATGAAAAACTGTTTTTT. Residues: CASSLRAGDEKLFF. The chain uses TRBV5-4 and TRBJ1-4, with D maybe TRBD1 (5 bases). The CDR3 sequence is 14 residues long. The germline V and J ends were trimmed by 2 bases and 6 bases, with 11 bases remaining between them. Germline-derived CDR1 and CDR2 are SGHNT and YYREEE (reference sequence).

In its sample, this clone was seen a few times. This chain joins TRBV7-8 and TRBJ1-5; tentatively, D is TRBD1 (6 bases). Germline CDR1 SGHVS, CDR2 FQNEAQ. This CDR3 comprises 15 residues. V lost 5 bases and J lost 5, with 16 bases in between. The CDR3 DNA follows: TGTGCCAGCAGCATTACCGGGGCAGGGGATCAGCCCCAGCATTTT. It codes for CASSITGAGDQPQHF.

In DNA form, the CDR3 reads TGTGCCAGCAGCTGGGACAGGGTCGACGAGCAGTACTTC. Its protein is CASSWDRVDEQYF. V and J are TRBV7-9 and TRBJ2-7, with 9 bases identical to TRBD1. Trimming cost V 4 bases and J 5 bases; bases outside gene matches: 3. Germline lookup yields CDR1 SEHNR and CDR2 FQNEAQ (reference sequence). CDR3 length equals 13 residues. Full variable domain (remainder filled in from reference TRBV7-9 and TRBJ2-7): DTGVSQNPRHKITKRGQNVTFRCDPISEHNRLYWYRQTLGQGPEFLTYFQNEAQLEKSRLLSDRFSAERPKGSFSTLEIQRTEQGDSAMYLCASSWDRVDEQYFGPGTRLTVT.

The chain's CDR3 is CASSFRDRAEKLFF. For the CDR3, the DNA is TGTGCCAGCAGTTTTAGGGACAGGGCGGAAAAACTGTTTTTT. V usage is TRBV27 and J usage is TRBJ1-4, with 9 nucleotides matching TRBD1. CDR1 and CDR2 (germline): MNHEY, SMNVEV (reference sequence). The V segment lost 3 bases and the J segment 8 bases; nucleotides outside the gene matches: 4. The CDR3 covers 14 residues.

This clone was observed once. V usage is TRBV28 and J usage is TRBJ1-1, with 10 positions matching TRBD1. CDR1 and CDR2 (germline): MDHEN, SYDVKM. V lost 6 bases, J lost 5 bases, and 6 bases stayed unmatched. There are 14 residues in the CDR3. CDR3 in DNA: TGTGCCAGCAGCCTCGGACAGGGGGGGACTGAAGCTTTCTTT. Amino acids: CASSLGQGGTEAFF.

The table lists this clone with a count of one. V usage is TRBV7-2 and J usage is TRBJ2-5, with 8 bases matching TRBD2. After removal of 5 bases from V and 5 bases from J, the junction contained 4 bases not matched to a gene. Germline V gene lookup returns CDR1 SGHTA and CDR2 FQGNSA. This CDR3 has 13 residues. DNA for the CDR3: TGTGCCAGCAGCCAGGGACTAGTGGAGACCCAGTACTTC. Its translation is CASSQGLVETQYF.

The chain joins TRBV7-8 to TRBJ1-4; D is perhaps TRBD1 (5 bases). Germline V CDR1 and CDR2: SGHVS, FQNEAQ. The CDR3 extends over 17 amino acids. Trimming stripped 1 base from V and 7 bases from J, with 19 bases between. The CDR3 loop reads CASSLDPGGRDSEKLFF. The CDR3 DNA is TGTGCCAGCAGCTTAGACCCCGGGGGAAGAGATAGTGAAAAACTGTTTTTT. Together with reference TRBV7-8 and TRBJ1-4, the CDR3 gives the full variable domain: GAGVSQSPRYKVAKRGQDVALRCDPISGHVSLFWYQQALGQGPEFLTYFQNEAQLDKSGLPSDRFFAERPEGSVSTLKIQRTQQEDSAVYLCASSLDPGGRDSEKLFFGSGTQLSVL.

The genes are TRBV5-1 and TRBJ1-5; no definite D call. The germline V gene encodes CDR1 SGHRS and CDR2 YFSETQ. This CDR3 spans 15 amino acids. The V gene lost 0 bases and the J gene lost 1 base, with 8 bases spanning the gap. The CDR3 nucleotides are TGCGCCAGCAGCTTGGGGCCAGCGAGCAATCAGCCCCAGCATTTT. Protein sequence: CASSLGPASNQPQHF.

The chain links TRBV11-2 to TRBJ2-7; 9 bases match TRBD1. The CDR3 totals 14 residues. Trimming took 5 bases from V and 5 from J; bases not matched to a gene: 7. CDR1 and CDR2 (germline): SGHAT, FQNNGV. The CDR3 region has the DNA TGTGCCAGCAGCCCCGAACAGGGGGCAAACGAGCAGTACTTC. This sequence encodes CASSPEQGANEQYF. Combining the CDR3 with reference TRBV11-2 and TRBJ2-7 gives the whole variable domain EAGVAQSPRYKIIEKRQSVAFWCNPISGHATLYWYQQILGQGPKLLIQFQNNGVVDDSQLPKDRFSAERLKGVDSTLKIQPAKLEDSAVYLCASSPEQGANEQYFGPGTRLTVT.

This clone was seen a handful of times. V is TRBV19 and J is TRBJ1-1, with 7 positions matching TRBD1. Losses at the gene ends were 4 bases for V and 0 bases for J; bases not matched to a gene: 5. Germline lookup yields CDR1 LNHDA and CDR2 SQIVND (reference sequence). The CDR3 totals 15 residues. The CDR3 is CASSTGQNMNTEAFF. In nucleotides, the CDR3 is TGTGCCAGTAGTACGGGACAGAATATGAACACTGAAGCTTTCTTT.